The rows below give T cell receptor beta chains drawn from one sample of a study of cytomegalovirus exposure and HLA in healthy donors. Clones were read by immunoSEQ multiplex PCR, and TCRdb kept only the in-frame ones, dropping some. The sample lists 100,000 to 150,000 clones, 70% to 80% occurring once. Sequences were obtained from PBMCs. The source of these receptors is a woman between 50 and 59 years old in good health and CMV-seronegative. Both conserved end residues are part of each CDR3. D genes are given only for firm matches. Clone size appears in some rows only: once, few, many, or a class for an expanded clone.

J gene	V gene	D gene	clone size	CDR3 DNA	CDR3 protein
TRBJ2-1	TRBV4-3	TRBD2	-	TGCGCCAGCAGCCAAGATCTCCTAGCGGGAGGGGGTGAGCAGTTCTTC	CASSQDLLAGGGEQFF
TRBJ2-1	TRBV7-6	TRBD2	-	TGTGCCAGCAGCTCGCCCGATGCTAGCGGGAGGGCCCCGAATGAGCAGTTCTTC	CASSSPDASGRAPNEQFF
TRBJ1-3	TRBV19	-	-	TGTGCCAGTATCACCGCGGGGAATGCTGGAAACACCATATATTTT	CASITAGNAGNTIYF
TRBJ1-1	TRBV11-3	-	-	TGTGCCAGCAGCCCAGACGGGGGGAGGGAAGCTTTCTTT	CASSPDGGREAFF
TRBJ1-4	TRBV7-8	-	-	TGTGCCAGCAGCCCAGAAGACAGCTACAATGAAAAACTGTTTTTT	CASSPEDSYNEKLFF
TRBJ2-5	TRBV5-4	TRBD2	-	TGTGCCAGCAGCCGGGGGGGTGGGCAAGAGACCCAGTACTTC	CASSRGGGQETQYF
TRBJ2-3	TRBV10-3	-	-	TGTGCCATCAGTGAGAGGGCGGAAGGGGGAGATACGCAGTATTTT	CAISERAEGGDTQYF
TRBJ1-2	TRBV30	-	once	TGTGCCTGGAGGCAGGGCGGCTTACTACGCGGCTACCCCTTC	CAWRQGGLLRGYPF
TRBJ2-1	TRBV5-4	-	-	TGTGCCAGCAGCTCCACCCGCGCTAGGCCCTACAATGAGCAGTTCTTC	CASSSTRARPYNEQFF
TRBJ1-3	TRBV2	-	-	TGTGCCATCGGCGGTGCGCGGGAAGGGTCTGGAAACACCATATATTTT	CAIGGAREGSGNTIYF
TRBJ1-3	TRBV7-9	-	-	TGTGCCAGCAGCTTAGGCCCTCAGGGTTCTGGAAACACCATATATTTT	CASSLGPQGSGNTIYF
TRBJ2-7	TRBV7-2	TRBD1	-	TGTGCCAGCAGCTTATTGTGGGACAGCTACGAGCAGTACTTC	CASSLLWDSYEQYF
TRBJ2-7	TRBV6-1	-	few	TGTGCCAGCAGTCATTCAGGGCGCGAGCAGTACTTC	CASSHSGREQYF
TRBJ1-1	TRBV7-9	TRBD1	few	TGTGCCAGCAGCCTAGGGACAGCCATGAACACTGAAGCTTTCTTT	CASSLGTAMNTEAFF
TRBJ1-2	TRBV27	TRBD1	-	TGTGCCAGCAGCCTTGGGGGGACAGCCTATGGCTACACCTTC	CASSLGGTAYGYTF
TRBJ1-2	TRBV29-1	-	-	TGCAGCGTTTGGGGGGACTATGGCTACACCTTC	CSVWGDYGYTF
TRBJ2-1	TRBV4-1	TRBD2	-	TGCGCCAGCAGCTCCAGCGGGAGGACCGGATATGAGCAGTTCTTC	CASSSSGRTGYEQFF
TRBJ2-3	TRBV9	-	-	TGTGCCAGCAGCGTAACGTCCAGGGTTGAGGCGCAGTATTTT	CASSVTSRVEAQYF
TRBJ1-4	TRBV5-6	TRBD1	few	TGTGCCAGCAGCTTAATCCCGGGACAGGGACGAAATGAAAAACTGTTTTTT	CASSLIPGQGRNEKLFF
TRBJ2-7	TRBV4-1	TRBD1	few	TGCGCCAGCAGCAAGCCGGACAGGGGCGGAAACGAGCAGTACTTC	CASSKPDRGGNEQYF
TRBJ1-5	TRBV19	TRBD1	-	TGTGCCAGTAGTATTTCCACAGGGGGAAAAAATCAGCCCCAGCATTTT	CASSISTGGKNQPQHF
TRBJ2-1	TRBV30	-	-	TGTGCCCTCGGGAGCTCCTACAATGAGCAGTTCTTC	CALGSSYNEQFF
TRBJ2-2	TRBV30	-	-	TGTGCCTGGAATCCGGGACTCCTCGCGAACACCGGGGAGCTGTTTTTT	CAWNPGLLANTGELFF
TRBJ1-1	TRBV6-5	TRBD1	-	TGTGCCAGCAGGCGGACAGGCAATCCCAACACTGAAGCTTTCTTT	CASRRTGNPNTEAFF
TRBJ2-1	TRBV5-1	-	once	TGCGCCAGCAGCTTGAAGGGGTTTGACGCTGCGAATGAGCAGTTCTTC	CASSLKGFDAANEQFF
TRBJ1-3	TRBV6-1	TRBD1	-	TGTGCCAGCAGTGAATGGGACAGGGACTACACCATATATTTT	CASSEWDRDYTIYF
TRBJ1-1	TRBV6-5	TRBD1	-	TGTGCCAGCAGTTACCAGGGACAGCATGAAGCTTTCTTT	CASSYQGQHEAFF
TRBJ1-1	TRBV7-2	TRBD1	-	TGTGCCAGCAGCTCGCTCAACAGGGGTGAAGCTTTCTTT	CASSSLNRGEAFF
TRBJ1-1	TRBV5-1	-	-	TGCGCCAGCACAGGGGTTTGGGGCACTGAAGCTTTCTTT	CASTGVWGTEAFF
TRBJ2-7	TRBV28	TRBD2	-	TGTGCCAGCAGTCCTGGACTAGCGGGAGGCTACGAGCAGTACTTC	CASSPGLAGGYEQYF
TRBJ2-7	TRBV28	TRBD2	-	TGTGCCAGCAGGGAGGGACTAGCGGGAGTTTACAACGAGCAGTACTTC	CASREGLAGVYNEQYF
TRBJ2-7	TRBV5-1	-	-	TGCGCCAGCAGCTTGGGGACGGGGGAGCAGTACTTC	CASSLGTGEQYF
TRBJ2-3	TRBV4-3	TRBD2	once	TGCGCCAGCAGCCACCCTAAGGGAGGGAACACAGATACGCAGTATTTT	CASSHPKGGNTDTQYF
TRBJ2-7	TRBV27	TRBD2	-	TGTGCCAGCAGTTTATGGACTAGCGGGAGCGACGAGCAGTACTTC	CASSLWTSGSDEQYF
TRBJ2-2	TRBV6-5	-	-	TGTGCCAGCAGTTACGAGACTTCTAACACCGGGGAGCTGTTTTTT	CASSYETSNTGELFF
TRBJ1-5	TRBV6-1	TRBD1	-	TGTGCCAGCATCGGGGCGACAGGGGGCAATCAGCCCCAGCATTTT	CASIGATGGNQPQHF